This T cell receptor beta chain was profiled in a study of cytomegalovirus exposure and HLA in healthy donors. Study observations and caveats: TCR beta V segments were, for the most part, productive about 87% or about 30% of the time in an earlier analysis. In vitro testing confirmed a few CMV-associated chains as specific for CMV antigens.

The PCR made use of 60 Vbeta and 13 Jbeta primers. The protocol was immunoSEQ multiplex PCR, while the TCRdb copy is restricted to in-frame clones and leaves out a portion. The table has around 80,000 clones, 78% seen once. Notes on this clone: What it recognizes is unknown. Germline is not matched at one junction end, which may reflect a read error.

Source material: PBMCs. This TCR was sampled from a man between 40 and 49 years old in good health and CMV-seronegative.

The DNA of the CDR3 is TGTGCCCGGAGTGTACTACCTGGAAACACCATATATTTT. Amino acid sequence: CARSVLPGNTIYF. The chain recombines TRBV30 with TRBJ1-3; D is unresolved. In germline, CDR1 is GTSNPN, CDR2 SVGIG (reference sequence). There are 13 residues in the CDR3.